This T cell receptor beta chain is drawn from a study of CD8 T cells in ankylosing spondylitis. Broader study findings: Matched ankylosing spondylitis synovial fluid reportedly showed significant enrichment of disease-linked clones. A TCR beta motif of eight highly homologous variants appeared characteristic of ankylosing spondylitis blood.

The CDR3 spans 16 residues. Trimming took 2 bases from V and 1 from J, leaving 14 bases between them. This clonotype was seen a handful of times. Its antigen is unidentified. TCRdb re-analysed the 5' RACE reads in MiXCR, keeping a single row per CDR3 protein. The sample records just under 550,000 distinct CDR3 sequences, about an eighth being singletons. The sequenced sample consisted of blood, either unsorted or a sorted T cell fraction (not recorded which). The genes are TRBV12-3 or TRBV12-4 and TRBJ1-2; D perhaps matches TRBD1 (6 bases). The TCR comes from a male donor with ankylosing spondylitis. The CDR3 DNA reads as TGTGCCAGCAGTTTAATGCGGCAGGGGCATAACTATGGCTACACCTTC. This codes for CASSLMRQGHNYGYTF.